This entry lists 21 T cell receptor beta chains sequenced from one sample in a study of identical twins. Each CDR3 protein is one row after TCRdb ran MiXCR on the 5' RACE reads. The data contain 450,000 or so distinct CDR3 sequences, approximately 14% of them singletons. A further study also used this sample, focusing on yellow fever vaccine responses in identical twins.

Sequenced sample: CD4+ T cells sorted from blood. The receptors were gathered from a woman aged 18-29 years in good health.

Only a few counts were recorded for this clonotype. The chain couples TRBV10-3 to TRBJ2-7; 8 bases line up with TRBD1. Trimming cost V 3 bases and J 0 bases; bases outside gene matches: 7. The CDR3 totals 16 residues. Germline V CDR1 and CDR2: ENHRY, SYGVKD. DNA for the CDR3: TGTGCCATCAGTGACCGGGACAGGCCTAGCTCCTACGAGCAGTACTTC. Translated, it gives CAISDRDRPSSYEQYF.

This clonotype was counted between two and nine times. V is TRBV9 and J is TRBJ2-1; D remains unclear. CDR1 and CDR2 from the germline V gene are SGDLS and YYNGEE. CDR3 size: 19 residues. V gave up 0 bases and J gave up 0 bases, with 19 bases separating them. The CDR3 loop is CASSVGSASNSRSYNEQFF. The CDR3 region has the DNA TGTGCCAGCAGCGTAGGGTCTGCCTCAAATTCCCGCTCCTACAATGAGCAGTTCTTC.

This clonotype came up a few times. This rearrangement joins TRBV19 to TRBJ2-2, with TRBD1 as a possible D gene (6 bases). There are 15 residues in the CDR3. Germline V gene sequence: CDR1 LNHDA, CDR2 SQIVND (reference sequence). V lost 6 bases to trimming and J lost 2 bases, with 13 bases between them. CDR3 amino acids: CASRGKGENTGELFF. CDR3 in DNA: TGTGCCAGTAGAGGAAAGGGGGAAAACACCGGGGAGCTGTTTTTT.

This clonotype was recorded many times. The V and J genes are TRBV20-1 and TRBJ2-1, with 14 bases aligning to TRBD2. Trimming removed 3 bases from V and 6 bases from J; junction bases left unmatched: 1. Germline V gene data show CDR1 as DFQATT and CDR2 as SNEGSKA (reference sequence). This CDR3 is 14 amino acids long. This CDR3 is CSARGLAGVNEQFF. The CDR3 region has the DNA TGCAGTGCTAGGGGACTAGCGGGAGTCAATGAGCAGTTCTTC.

CDR3 sequence reads: CASSPSGKKETQYF. The CDR3 nucleotides read TGTGCCAGCAGCCCTAGCGGGAAAAAAGAGACCCAGTACTTC. The chain has TRBV28 and TRBJ2-5; 9 bases are shared with TRBD2. Germline V gene lookup returns CDR1 MDHEN and CDR2 SYDVKM. The CDR3 spans 14 residues. V dropped 6 bases and J dropped 3; count of bases not matched to a gene: 5.

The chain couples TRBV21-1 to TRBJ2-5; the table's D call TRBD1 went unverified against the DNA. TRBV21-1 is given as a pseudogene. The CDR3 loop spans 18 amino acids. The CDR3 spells CASSKNAPSRTHRETQYF. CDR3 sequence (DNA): TGTGCCAGCAGCAAAAATGCCCCTTCACGGACCCACCGAGAGACCCAGTACTTC.

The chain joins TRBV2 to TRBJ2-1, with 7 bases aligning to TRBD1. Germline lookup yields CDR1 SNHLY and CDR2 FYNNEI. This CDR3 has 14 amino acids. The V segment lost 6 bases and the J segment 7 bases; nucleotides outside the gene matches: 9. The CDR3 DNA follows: TGTGCCAGCAGGGTAGGACAGGTTCAGAATGAGCAGTTCTTC. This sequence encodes CASRVGQVQNEQFF.

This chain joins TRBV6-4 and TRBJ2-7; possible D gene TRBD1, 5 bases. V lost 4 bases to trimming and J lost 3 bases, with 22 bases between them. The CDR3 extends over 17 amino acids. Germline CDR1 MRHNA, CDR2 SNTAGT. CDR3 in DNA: TGTGCCAGCAGTGGCGCACAGTTAGGGGTCGCCGTCTACGAGCAGTACTTC. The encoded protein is CASSGAQLGVAVYEQYF.

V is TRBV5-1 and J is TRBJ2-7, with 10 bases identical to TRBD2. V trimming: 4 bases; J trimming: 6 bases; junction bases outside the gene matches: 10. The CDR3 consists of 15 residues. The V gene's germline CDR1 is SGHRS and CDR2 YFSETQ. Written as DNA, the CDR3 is TGCGCCAGCAGCCTTCTAGCGGGAGCCCCTGGCGAGCAGTACTTC. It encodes CASSLLAGAPGEQYF.

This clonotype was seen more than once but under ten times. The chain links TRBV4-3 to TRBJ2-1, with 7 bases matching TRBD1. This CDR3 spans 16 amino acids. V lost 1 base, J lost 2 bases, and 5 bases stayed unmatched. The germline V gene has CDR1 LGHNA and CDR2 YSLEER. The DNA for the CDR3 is TGCGCCAGCAGCCAAGTGACAGGGCGTACCTACAATGAGCAGTTCTTC. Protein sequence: CASSQVTGRTYNEQFF.

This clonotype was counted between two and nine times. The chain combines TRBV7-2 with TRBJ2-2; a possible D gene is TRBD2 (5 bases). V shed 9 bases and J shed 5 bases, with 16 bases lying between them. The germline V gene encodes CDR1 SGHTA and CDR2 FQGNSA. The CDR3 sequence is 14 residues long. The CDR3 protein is CASTRVSPTGELFF. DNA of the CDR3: TGTGCCAGTACTAGGGTATCCCCTACCGGGGAGCTGTTTTTT.

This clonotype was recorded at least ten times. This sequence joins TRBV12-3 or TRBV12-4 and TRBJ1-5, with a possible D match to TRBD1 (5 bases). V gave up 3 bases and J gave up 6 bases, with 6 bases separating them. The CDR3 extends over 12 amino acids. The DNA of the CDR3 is TGTGCCAGCAGTTTCGGGGGTCAGCCCCAGCATTTT. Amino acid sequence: CASSFGGQPQHF.

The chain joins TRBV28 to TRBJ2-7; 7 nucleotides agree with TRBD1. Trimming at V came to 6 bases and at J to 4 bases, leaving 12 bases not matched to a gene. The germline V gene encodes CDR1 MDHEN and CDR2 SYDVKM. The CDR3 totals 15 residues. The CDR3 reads CASSGPGQTFYEQYF. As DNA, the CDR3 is TGTGCCAGCAGCGGACCGGGACAGACCTTTTACGAGCAGTACTTC.

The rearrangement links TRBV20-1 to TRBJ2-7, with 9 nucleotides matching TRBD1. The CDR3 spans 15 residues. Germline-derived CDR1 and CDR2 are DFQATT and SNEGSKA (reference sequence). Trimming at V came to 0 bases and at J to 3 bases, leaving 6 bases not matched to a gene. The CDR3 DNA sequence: TGCAGTGCTAGAGACCGGACAGGGGATGGCTACGAGCAGTACTTC. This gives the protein CSARDRTGDGYEQYF.

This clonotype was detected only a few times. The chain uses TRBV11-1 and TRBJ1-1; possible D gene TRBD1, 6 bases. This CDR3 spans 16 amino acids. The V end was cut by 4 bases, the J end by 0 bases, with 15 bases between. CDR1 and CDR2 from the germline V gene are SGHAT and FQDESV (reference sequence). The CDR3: CASSSQGLNLNTEAFF. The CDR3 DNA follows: TGTGCCAGCAGCTCCCAGGGGTTGAATTTGAACACTGAAGCTTTCTTT.

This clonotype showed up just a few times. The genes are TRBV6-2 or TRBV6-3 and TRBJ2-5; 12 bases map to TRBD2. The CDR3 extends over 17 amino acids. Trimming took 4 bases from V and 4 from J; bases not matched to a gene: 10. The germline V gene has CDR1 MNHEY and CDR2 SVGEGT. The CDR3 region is CASSFSLAGGRLETQYF. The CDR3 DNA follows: TGTGCCAGCAGTTTTTCACTAGCGGGAGGAAGATTAGAGACCCAGTACTTC.

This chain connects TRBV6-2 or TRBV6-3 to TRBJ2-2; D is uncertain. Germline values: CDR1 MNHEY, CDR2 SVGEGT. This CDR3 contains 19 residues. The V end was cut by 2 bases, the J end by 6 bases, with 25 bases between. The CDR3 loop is CASSYPRRFGRNQAGELFF. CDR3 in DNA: TGTGCCAGCAGTTACCCCCGCAGGTTCGGTCGAAATCAAGCCGGGGAGCTGTTTTTT.

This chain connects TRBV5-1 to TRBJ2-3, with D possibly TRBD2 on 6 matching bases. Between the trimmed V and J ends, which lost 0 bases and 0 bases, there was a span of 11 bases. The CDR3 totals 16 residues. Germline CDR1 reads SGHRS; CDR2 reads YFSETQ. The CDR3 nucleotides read TGCGCCAGCAGCTTGGGGGGACTCTTAAGCACAGATACGCAGTATTTT. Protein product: CASSLGGLLSTDTQYF.

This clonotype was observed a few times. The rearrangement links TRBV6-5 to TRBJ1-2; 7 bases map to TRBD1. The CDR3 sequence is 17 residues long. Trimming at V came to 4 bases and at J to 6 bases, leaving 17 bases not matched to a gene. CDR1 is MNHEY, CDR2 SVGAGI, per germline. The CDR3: CASSSRSLDRVRDGYTF. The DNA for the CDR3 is TGTGCCAGCAGTTCCCGCTCCCTCGACAGGGTTAGGGATGGCTACACCTTC.

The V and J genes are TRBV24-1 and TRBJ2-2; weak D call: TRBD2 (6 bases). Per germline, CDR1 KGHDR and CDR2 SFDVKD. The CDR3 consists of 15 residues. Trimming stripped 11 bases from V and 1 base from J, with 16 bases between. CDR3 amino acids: CAISGAGKNTGELFF. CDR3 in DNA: TGTGCCATTTCTGGTGCGGGGAAGAACACCGGGGAGCTGTTTTTT.

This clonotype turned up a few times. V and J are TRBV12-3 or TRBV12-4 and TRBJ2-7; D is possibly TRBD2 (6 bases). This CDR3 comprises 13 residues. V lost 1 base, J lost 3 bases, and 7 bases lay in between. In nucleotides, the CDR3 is TGTGCCAGCAGTTTAGGACTAGACTACGAGCAGTACTTC. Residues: CASSLGLDYEQYF.